The 30 T cell receptor beta chains presented below share a single source sample, sequenced in a study of lymphopenia after photon versus proton radiotherapy. Repertoires were generated with immunoSEQ multiplex PCR, while TCRdb's copy carries only in-frame clones and drops some. Of tens of thousands of clones listed, approximately 91% were seen once; the top ten hold about 3%. The sample here was peripheral blood, taken from a patient treated with photon-based radiotherapy. The receptor source for this set is a woman between 70 and 85 years old with pancreatic cancer.

This clone was seen a single time. The chain has TRBV28 and TRBJ1-4, with TRBD1 matching over 8 bases. Looked up from germline, CDR1 is MDHEN and CDR2 is SYDVKM. This CDR3 has 15 residues. V was clipped by 2 bases and J by 8 bases; unmatched bases: 7. Here the CDR3 reads CASSLPTGEGEKLFF. CDR3 DNA: TGTGCCAGCAGTTTACCGACAGGGGAAGGGGAAAAACTGTTTTTT.

The DNA of the CDR3 is TGTGCCAGCAGCGACAGCCGGGGGACGGGGGCACCGAACACTGAAGCTTTCTTT. The encoded protein is CASSDSRGTGAPNTEAFF. The V call is TRBV9, the J call TRBJ1-1; D perhaps matches TRBD1 (6 bases). In germline, CDR1 is SGDLS, CDR2 YYNGEE. The V end was cut by 3 bases, the J end by 1 base, with 22 bases between. There are 18 residues in the CDR3. The variable domain in full, completed from reference TRBV9 and TRBJ1-1, reads DSGVTQTPKHLITATGQRVTLRCSPRSGDLSVYWYQQSLDQGLQFLIQYYNGEERAKGNILERFSAQQFPDLHSELNLSSLELGDSALYFCASSDSRGTGAPNTEAFFGQGTRLTVV.

The V gene is TRBV29-1, the J gene TRBJ1-2, with TRBD1 matching over 7 bases. The V gene's germline CDR1 is SQVTM and CDR2 ANQGSEA. V lost 5 bases to trimming and J lost 4 bases; unmatched junction nucleotides: 13. The CDR3 contains 15 residues. As DNA, the CDR3 is TGCAGCGTTTGGGAGGGGCGGGACAGAATCTATGGCTACACCTTC. It specifies CSVWEGRDRIYGYTF.

The CDR3 loop reads CASSALGPNTEAFF. CDR3 DNA sequence: TGTGCCAGCAGCGCCCTTGGACCGAACACTGAAGCTTTCTTT. V usage is TRBV2 and J usage is TRBJ1-1; D not resolved. Germline CDR1 reads SNHLY; CDR2 reads FYNNEI. Trimming pared 6 bases from V and 1 base from J, leaving 12 bases between. The CDR3 runs to 14 residues.

J is TRBJ1-1 and V is TRBV21-1; the D call in the table, TRBD1, was not verified against the DNA. TRBV21-1 is an annotated pseudogene. The length of the CDR3 is 14 residues. The chain's CDR3 is CASKGQKKNTEAFF. The CDR3 coding sequence is TGTGCCAGCAAGGGGCAGAAAAAGAACACTGAAGCTTTCTTT.

This clone was seen once. V and J are TRBV12-5 and TRBJ2-3; 12 bases are shared with TRBD2. The V gene's germline CDR1 is LGHNT and CDR2 FRNRAP. The length of the CDR3 is 17 residues. Unmatched junction bases numbered 8, after V lost 4 bases and J lost 3 bases. The CDR3 spells CASGSPLAGGQTDTQYF. CDR3 nucleotides: TGTGCTAGTGGTTCTCCCCTAGCGGGAGGGCAGACAGATACGCAGTATTTT.

The chain is built from TRBV7-2 and TRBJ2-7; perhaps TRBD1 as D (5 bases). The length of the CDR3 is 15 residues. V was cut by 4 bases and J by 0 bases, with 13 bases left in between. In germline, CDR1 is SGHTA, CDR2 FQGNSA. The DNA of the CDR3 is TGTGCCAGCAGCTCAGCAGGGTCCTTCTCCTACGAGCAGTACTTC. Encoded protein: CASSSAGSFSYEQYF.

The genes are TRBV7-8 and TRBJ2-7; no firm D call. The CDR3 runs 15 residues. Between the trimmed V and J ends, which lost 3 bases and 2 bases, there was a span of 14 bases. In germline, CDR1 is SGHVS, CDR2 FQNEAQ. The CDR3 DNA sequence: TGTGCCAGCAGCTTTAAGGCCCAGTCCACCTACGAGCAGTACTTC. It yields the protein CASSFKAQSTYEQYF.

The V call is TRBV27, the J call TRBJ1-5; no firm D call. Germline V gives CDR1 MNHEY, CDR2 SMNVEV (reference sequence). The V and J ends lost 5 bases and 1 base respectively, with 9 bases between them. The CDR3 consists of 14 residues. CDR3 nucleotide sequence: TGTGCCAGCAGTCTTTTGGACAGCAATCAGCCCCAGCATTTT. Translation: CASSLLDSNQPQHF.

This clone has just a few counts. The V call is TRBV6-1, the J call TRBJ1-2, with no clear D. This CDR3 is built from 14 residues. V lost 5 bases and J lost 2, with 12 bases in between. Germline CDR1 and CDR2: MNHNS and SASEGT. The CDR3: CASSTTLGNYGYTF. DNA of the CDR3: TGTGCCAGCAGTACAACCCTGGGAAACTATGGCTACACCTTC.

The CDR3 DNA is TGTGCCAGCAGGAGGCGGGATTCGGACACCGGGGAGCTGTTTTTT. Residues: CASRRRDSDTGELFF. The chain has TRBV4-2 and TRBJ2-2; weak D call: TRBD2 (6 bases). The length of the CDR3 is 15 residues. The germline V gene encodes CDR1 LGHNA and CDR2 YNFKEQ. V dropped 6 bases and J dropped 3 bases, with 14 bases sitting between them.

The gene calls are TRBV27 and TRBJ2-1, with 8 bases that match TRBD1. CDR3 length: 15 residues. Per the germline V gene, CDR1 is MNHEY and CDR2 is SMNVEV (reference sequence). Trimming at V came to 5 bases and at J to 10 bases, leaving 13 bases not matched to a gene. CDR3 DNA sequence: TGTGCCAGCAGTCTGACCCGGCAGGGGGCGGGGGAGCAGTTCTTC. The encoded protein is CASSLTRQGAGEQFF.

This clone was counted between two and nine times. This chain uses TRBV19 with TRBJ2-5; D tentatively reads TRBD1 or TRBD2 (5 bases each). The germline CDR1 and CDR2 sequences are LNHDA and SQIVND (reference sequence). V shed 5 bases and J shed 4 bases, with 17 bases lying between them. CDR3 length equals 15 residues. The CDR3 is CASSSRGGERETQYF. The CDR3 DNA reads TGTGCCAGTAGTTCCCGTGGGGGAGAGAGAGAGACCCAGTACTTC.

V and J are TRBV7-3 and TRBJ2-7; 11 nucleotides line up with TRBD1. V trimming: 5 bases; J trimming: 6 bases; junction bases outside the gene matches: 3. The CDR3 runs to 13 residues. CDR1 is SGHTA and CDR2 is FQGTGA in the germline V gene. CDR3 sequence reads: CASSTGTGGEQYF. As DNA, the CDR3 is TGTGCCAGCAGCACGGGGACAGGGGGCGAGCAGTACTTC.

The chain couples TRBV18 to TRBJ1-5, with a tentative D call TRBD1 (6 bases). Germline CDR1 reads KGHSH; CDR2 reads LQKENI. This CDR3 contains 14 residues. V lost 4 bases, J lost 4 bases, and 11 bases lay in between. This CDR3 is CASSLRQANQPQHF. Written as DNA, the CDR3 is TGTGCCAGCTCACTTAGACAGGCTAATCAGCCCCAGCATTTT.

The V and J genes are TRBV5-4 and TRBJ2-2; TRBD2 agrees at 7 bases. The germline V gene encodes CDR1 SGHNT and CDR2 YYREEE (reference sequence). The CDR3 has 15 amino acids. Trimming cost V 4 bases and J 2 bases; bases outside gene matches: 5. The CDR3 DNA reads as TGTGCCAGCAGCCAAGCGGGACTAAACACCGGGGAGCTGTTTTTT. It translates to CASSQAGLNTGELFF.

V usage is TRBV6-1 and J usage is TRBJ2-2; D call uncertain. CDR3 length: 14 amino acids. From germline, CDR1 is MNHNS and CDR2 SASEGT. V was pared by 2 bases and J by 7 bases, with 11 bases between. CDR3 sequence (DNA): TGTGCCAGCAGTGAAAGGGTTGATGGCGGGGAGCTGTTTTTT. Its translation: CASSERVDGGELFF.

On this clone itself: In the same sample, other DNA sequences code for this CDR3. The chain employs TRBV7-2 and TRBJ2-7; D may be TRBD2 (6 bases). The CDR3 is 14 amino acids. V gave up 1 base and J gave up 0 bases, with 7 bases separating them. CDR1 and CDR2 from the germline V gene are SGHTA and FQGNSA. DNA of the CDR3: TGTGCCAGCAGCTTAGACGGGAGCTCCTACGAGCAGTACTTC. This gives the protein CASSLDGSSYEQYF.

The chain joins TRBV5-4 to TRBJ2-7, with D perhaps TRBD1 (5 bases). V gave up 3 bases and J gave up 5 bases, with 15 bases separating them. Looked up from germline, CDR1 is SGHNT and CDR2 is YYREEE (reference sequence). The CDR3 covers 14 residues. CDR3 residues: CASSSQKTVNEQYF. The DNA of the CDR3 is TGTGCCAGCAGCTCACAAAAGACAGTTAACGAGCAGTACTTC.

The rearrangement links TRBV7-6 to TRBJ1-4; D is unresolved. This CDR3 is 14 amino acids long. Germline V lookup: CDR1 SGHVS, CDR2 FNYEAQ. V lost 5 bases and J lost 3, with 10 bases in between. The CDR3 DNA sequence: TGTGCCAGCAGCCCGACGAAAGCTAATGAAAAACTGTTTTTT. It encodes CASSPTKANEKLFF.

V gene TRBV11-3 combines with J gene TRBJ2-3, with TRBD1 as a possible D gene (6 bases). CDR1 and CDR2 (germline): SGHNT, YENEEA. V was cut by 5 bases and J by 6 bases, with 15 bases left in between. The CDR3 loop spans 14 amino acids. The CDR3 nucleotides read TGTGCCAGCAGCGCGACAGGCGTGTTGGATACGCAGTATTTT. It specifies CASSATGVLDTQYF.

This clone was seen just once. The chain employs TRBV19 and TRBJ1-1; 9 bases line up with TRBD1. The CDR3 loop spans 16 amino acids. The V gene end was trimmed by 2 bases and the J gene end by 4 bases; junction bases not matched to a gene: 8. Germline CDR1 LNHDA, CDR2 SQIVND (reference sequence). Here the CDR3 reads CASSIMDRGPGTEAFF. CDR3 DNA sequence: TGTGCCAGTAGTATAATGGACAGGGGCCCAGGCACTGAAGCTTTCTTT.

This clone was detected a few times. The chain is built from TRBV19 and TRBJ1-2; 8 nucleotides align to TRBD1. J was trimmed by 7 bases and V by 6 bases; bases with no gene match: 4. This CDR3 has 12 amino acids. Looked up from germline, CDR1 is LNHDA and CDR2 is SQIVND (reference sequence). The CDR3 DNA reads as TGTGCCAGTAGGGACAGGGTCGGTGGCTACACCTTC. Encoded protein: CASRDRVGGYTF.

This chain links TRBV15 with TRBJ1-5, with a possible D match to TRBD1 (6 bases). This CDR3 region has 14 residues. Trimming left V 3 bases short and J 3 bases short, with 9 bases between. The V gene's germline CDR1 is LNHNV and CDR2 YYDKDF (reference sequence). CDR3 nucleotides: TGTGCCACCAGCAGCGACAGGTTCAATCAGCCCCAGCATTTT. Protein sequence: CATSSDRFNQPQHF.

The rearrangement uses TRBV5-4 and TRBJ2-1; D unresolved. This CDR3 spans 15 amino acids. Looked up from germline, CDR1 is SGHNT and CDR2 is YYREEE (reference sequence). Trimming left V 2 bases short and J 0 bases short, with 9 bases between. CDR3 nucleotide sequence: TGTGCCAGCAGCTTAGGCAGGAGCTCCTACAATGAGCAGTTCTTC. This codes for CASSLGRSSYNEQFF.

This clone is a singleton in its sample. CDR3 protein: CSFLDRDQETQYF. CDR3 in DNA: TGCAGCTTCTTGGACAGGGACCAAGAGACCCAGTACTTC. J is TRBJ2-5 and V is TRBV29-1; 8 bases are a match to TRBD1. There are 13 residues in the CDR3. The V gene's germline CDR1 is SQVTM and CDR2 ANQGSEA. V lost 8 bases to trimming and J lost 0 bases; unmatched junction nucleotides: 5. Together with reference TRBV29-1 and TRBJ2-5, the CDR3 gives the full variable domain: SAVISQKPSRDICQRGTSLTIQCQVDSQVTMMFWYRQQPGQSLTLIATANQGSEATYESGFVIDKFPISRPNLTFSTLTVSNMSPEDSSIYLCSFLDRDQETQYFGPGTRLLVL.

This chain connects TRBV19 to TRBJ2-3; D is undetermined. This CDR3 has 11 amino acids. Germline V gives CDR1 LNHDA, CDR2 SQIVND (reference sequence). Trimming shortened V by 5 bases and J by 4 bases, and 4 bases separated the two germline ends. CDR3 nucleotides: TGTGCCAGTAGTCAAGCAGATACGCAGTATTTT. Amino acid sequence: CASSQADTQYF.

The chain joins TRBV7-9 to TRBJ2-1; D not resolved. V shed 1 base and J shed 8 bases, with 12 bases lying between them. CDR1 and CDR2 (germline): SEHNR, FQNEAQ (reference sequence). The CDR3 spans 14 residues. CDR3 in DNA: TGTGCCAGCAGCTTAGATCCGGATGTATATGAGCAGTTCTTC. It specifies CASSLDPDVYEQFF.

The chain's CDR3 is CASNPVGRHHEQYF. In nucleotides, the CDR3 is TGTGCCAGCAACCCAGTCGGGAGGCACCACGAGCAGTACTTC. The gene calls are TRBV5-4 and TRBJ2-7; TRBD2 matches at 7 bases. The CDR3 sequence is 14 residues long. Germline lookup yields CDR1 SGHNT and CDR2 YYREEE (reference sequence). V shed 6 bases and J 5 bases; nucleotides not matched to a gene: 11.

The rearrangement uses TRBV7-2 and TRBJ2-3, with D perhaps given as TRBD1 or TRBD2 (5 bases each). Trimming shortened V by 5 bases and J by 6 bases, and 12 bases separated the two germline ends. CDR1 and CDR2 (germline): SGHTA, FQGNSA. The length of the CDR3 is 13 residues. The CDR3 DNA sequence: TGTGCCAGCAGCCCGGGGCCAAGGGATACGCAGTATTTT. Encoded protein: CASSPGPRDTQYF. The full variable domain, rest sourced from reference TRBV7-2 and TRBJ2-3, is GAGVSQSPSNKVTEKGKDVELRCDPISGHTALYWYRQSLGQGLEFLIYFQGNSAPDKSGLPSDRFSAERTGGSVSTLTIQRTQQEDSAVYLCASSPGPRDTQYFGPGTRLTVL.